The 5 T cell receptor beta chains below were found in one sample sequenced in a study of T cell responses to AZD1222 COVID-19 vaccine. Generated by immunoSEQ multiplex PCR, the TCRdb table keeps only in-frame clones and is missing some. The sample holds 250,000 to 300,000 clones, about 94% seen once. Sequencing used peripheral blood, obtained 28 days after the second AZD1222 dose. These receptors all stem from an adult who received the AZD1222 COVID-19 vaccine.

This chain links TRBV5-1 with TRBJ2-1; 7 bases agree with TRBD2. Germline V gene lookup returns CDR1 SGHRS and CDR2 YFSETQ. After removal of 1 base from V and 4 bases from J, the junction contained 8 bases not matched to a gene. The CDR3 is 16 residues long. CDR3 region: CASSLTLAEGYNEQFF. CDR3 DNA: TGCGCCAGCAGCTTGACCCTAGCGGAGGGGTACAATGAGCAGTTCTTC.

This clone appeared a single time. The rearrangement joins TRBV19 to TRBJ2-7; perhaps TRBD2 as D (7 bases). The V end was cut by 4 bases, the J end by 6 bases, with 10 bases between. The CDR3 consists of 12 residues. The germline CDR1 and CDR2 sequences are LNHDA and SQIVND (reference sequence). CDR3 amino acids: CASSTRGGEQYF. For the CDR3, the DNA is TGTGCCAGTAGTACAAGGGGGGGCGAGCAGTACTTC.

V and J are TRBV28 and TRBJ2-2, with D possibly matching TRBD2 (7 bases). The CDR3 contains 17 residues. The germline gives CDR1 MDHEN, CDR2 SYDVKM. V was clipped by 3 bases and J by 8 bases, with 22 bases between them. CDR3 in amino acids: CASSLGRRRGPLGELFF. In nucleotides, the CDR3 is TGTGCCAGCAGTTTGGGTCGGAGGCGGGGGCCGTTGGGGGAGCTGTTTTTT.

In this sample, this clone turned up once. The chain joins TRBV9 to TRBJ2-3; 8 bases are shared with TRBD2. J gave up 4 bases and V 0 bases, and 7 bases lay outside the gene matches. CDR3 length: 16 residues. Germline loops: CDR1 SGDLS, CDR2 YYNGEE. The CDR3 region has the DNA TGTGCCAGCAGCGTAGTGGCGGGGGGTCTGCCAGATACGCAGTATTTT. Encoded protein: CASSVVAGGLPDTQYF.

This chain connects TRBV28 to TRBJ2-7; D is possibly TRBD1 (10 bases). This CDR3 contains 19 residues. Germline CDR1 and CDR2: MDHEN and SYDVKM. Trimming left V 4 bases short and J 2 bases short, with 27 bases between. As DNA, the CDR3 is TGTGCCAGCAGTTACCCCGGGACAGGGGTAATAGCGGGGGCCTACGAGCAGTACTTC. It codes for CASSYPGTGVIAGAYEQYF.